The 27 T cell receptor beta chains below were found in one sample sequenced in a study of OX40 agonist ivuxolimab in advanced cancers. Method: immunoSEQ multiplex PCR; TCRdb's copy keeps in-frame clones and lacks some. The sample lists under 85,000 clones; around 84% were seen once. The input for sequencing was CD4+ or CD8+ T cells sorted from blood, taken in a trial of the OX40 agonist ivuxolimab. The source is an adult with an advanced solid tumor such as melanoma, head and neck, liver or kidney cancer.

This clone occurred once. The chain uses TRBV11-2 and TRBJ1-1; D is unclear. This CDR3 is built from 17 residues. Per germline, CDR1 SGHAT and CDR2 FQNNGV. V lost 0 bases, J lost 2 bases, and 16 bases lay in between. CDR3 protein: CASSLESRGIPNTEAFF. DNA of the CDR3: TGTGCCAGCAGCTTAGAATCGCGGGGTATCCCTAACACTGAAGCTTTCTTT.

J is TRBJ1-2 and V is TRBV9, with 7 bases that match TRBD1. From germline, CDR1 is SGDLS and CDR2 YYNGEE. With V trimmed by 1 base and J by 4 bases, 10 bases remained unmatched. CDR3 length equals 16 residues. The DNA of the CDR3 is TGTGCCAGCAGCGTACCCTACAGGGGTGGAAGCTATGGCTACACCTTC. Its translation: CASSVPYRGGSYGYTF. The whole variable domain, filled in from reference TRBV9 and TRBJ1-2, reads DSGVTQTPKHLITATGQRVTLRCSPRSGDLSVYWYQQSLDQGLQFLIQYYNGEERAKGNILERFSAQQFPDLHSELNLSSLELGDSALYFCASSVPYRGGSYGYTFGSGTRLTVV.

The rearrangement links TRBV19 to TRBJ1-1; 8 bases agree with TRBD1. The CDR3 consists of 16 residues. The V segment lost 6 bases and the J segment 1 base; nucleotides outside the gene matches: 10. Germline V CDR1 and CDR2: LNHDA, SQIVND (reference sequence). The CDR3 DNA is TGTGCCAGTAGAGCAGGCCAGGGGGCTGGGAACACTGAAGCTTTCTTT. Residues: CASRAGQGAGNTEAFF. Full variable domain (rest looked up from reference TRBV19 and TRBJ1-1): DGGITQSPKYLFRKEGQNVTLSCEQNLNHDAMYWYRQDPGQGLRLIYYSQIVNDFQKGDIAEGYSVSREKKESFPLTVTSAQKNPTAFYLCASRAGQGAGNTEAFFGQGTRLTVV.

The rearrangement links TRBV27 to TRBJ2-3; 8 nucleotides align to TRBD2. The CDR3 has 20 amino acids. The trim removed 5 bases at V and 0 bases at J, leaving 19 bases unmatched. Germline CDR1 MNHEY, CDR2 SMNVEV (reference sequence). Written as DNA, the CDR3 is TGTGCCAGCAGTCCACTAGGCTTAGGTAGCGGGGCCACTAGCACAGATACGCAGTATTTT. Translation: CASSPLGLGSGATSTDTQYF.

The rearrangement links TRBV19 to TRBJ2-5; 9 bases match TRBD1. The CDR3 length is 14 residues. Germline V CDR1 and CDR2: LNHDA, SQIVND (reference sequence). Trimming removed 5 bases from V and 5 bases from J; junction bases left unmatched: 6. This CDR3 is CASSLRQGGETQYF. CDR3 sequence (DNA): TGTGCCAGTAGTCTGAGACAGGGGGGGGAGACCCAGTACTTC.

The chain recombines TRBV10-3 with TRBJ2-2, with 9 bases identical to TRBD1. The length of the CDR3 is 14 residues. V shed 6 bases, J shed 3 bases, and the junction held 2 bases outside the gene matches. In germline, CDR1 is ENHRY, CDR2 SYGVKD. The CDR3 loop is CAIRDRGDTGELFF. The CDR3 bases are TGTGCCATCAGGGACAGGGGAGACACCGGGGAGCTGTTTTTT.

The chain uses TRBV10-3 and TRBJ1-1, with D unclear. V was trimmed by 5 bases and J by 3 bases, leaving 10 bases between them. Per germline, CDR1 ENHRY and CDR2 SYGVKD. This CDR3 region has 13 residues. The CDR3 nucleotides read TGTGCCATCAGTCAAAAAGGGTACACTGAAGCTTTCTTT. As protein: CAISQKGYTEAFF.

The CDR3 bases are TGTGCCTGGAGCGCTTCCCAGTATAACATTCAGTACTTC. Amino acids: CAWSASQYNIQYF. The V gene is TRBV30, the J gene TRBJ2-4; D unresolved. Trimming pared 3 bases from V and 7 bases from J, leaving 13 bases between. The germline CDR1 and CDR2 sequences are GTSNPN and SVGIG (reference sequence). The CDR3 consists of 13 residues. The variable domain in full, completed from reference TRBV30 and TRBJ2-4, reads SQTIHQWPATLVQPVGSPLSLECTVEGTSNPNLYWYRQAAGRGLQLLFYSVGIGQISSEVPQNLSASRPQDRQFILSSKKLLLSDSGFYLCAWSASQYNIQYFGAGTRLSVL.

This clone turned up a few times. The genes are TRBV29-1 and TRBJ1-1; D is unclear. V was trimmed by 4 bases and J by 0 bases, leaving 12 bases between them. Germline values: CDR1 SQVTM, CDR2 ANQGSEA. The CDR3 sequence is 14 residues long. This CDR3 is CSVVVQYMNTEAFF. The CDR3 nucleotides read TGCAGCGTTGTGGTTCAGTACATGAACACTGAAGCTTTCTTT. Filled out from reference TRBV29-1 and TRBJ1-1, the complete variable domain reads SAVISQKPSRDICQRGTSLTIQCQVDSQVTMMFWYRQQPGQSLTLIATANQGSEATYESGFVIDKFPISRPNLTFSTLTVSNMSPEDSSIYLCSVVVQYMNTEAFFGQGTRLTVV.

The V and J genes are TRBV12-5 and TRBJ2-1; 10 bases fit TRBD2. J was trimmed by 1 base and V by 3 bases; bases with no gene match: 21. This CDR3 has 22 residues. Germline CDR1 is LGHNT and CDR2 is FRNRAP. The CDR3 loop is CASGFFFMELAGNPASYNEQFF. The CDR3 coding sequence is TGTGCTAGTGGTTTCTTTTTCATGGAACTAGCGGGGAATCCGGCGTCCTACAATGAGCAGTTCTTC.

The chain couples TRBV15 to TRBJ2-3, with D possibly TRBD1 on 6 matching bases. Per germline, CDR1 LNHNV and CDR2 YYDKDF (reference sequence). The CDR3 contains 17 residues. Deletions cut 2 bases from V and 7 bases from J, with 22 bases between. CDR3 loop: CATSRRNSLGGGNTQYF. The CDR3 nucleotides are TGTGCCACCAGCAGACGAAACAGTCTTGGGGGCGGCAATACGCAGTATTTT.

The CDR3 protein is CASSLALAGGQETQYF. The CDR3, as DNA: TGTGCCAGCAGCTTGGCCCTAGCGGGGGGCCAAGAGACCCAGTACTTC. The chain is built from TRBV5-4 and TRBJ2-5, with 11 bases lining up with TRBD2. The junction had 2 bases not matched to a gene; V was cut back by 0 bases and J by 1 base. The CDR3 has 16 residues. Germline V CDR1 and CDR2: SGHNT, YYREEE (reference sequence).

V is TRBV5-4 and J is TRBJ2-6, with TRBD1 matching over 8 bases. The CDR3 is made up of 16 amino acids. Germline V gene data show CDR1 as SGHNT and CDR2 as YYREEE (reference sequence). Unmatched junction bases numbered 6, after V lost 5 bases and J lost 2 bases. The CDR3 is CASRGDRGTGANVLTF. DNA of the CDR3: TGTGCCAGCAGGGGAGACAGGGGAACTGGGGCCAACGTCCTGACTTTC. Using reference TRBV5-4 and TRBJ2-6 for the parts outside the CDR3, the full variable domain is ETGVTQSPTHLIKTRGQQVTLRCSSQSGHNTVSWYQQALGQGPQFIFQYYREEENGRGNFPPRFSGLQFPNYSSELNVNALELDDSALYLCASRGDRGTGANVLTFGAGSRLTVL.

The genes are TRBV19 and TRBJ1-2; D is unclear. CDR3 size: 13 residues. V was shortened by 6 bases and J by 7 bases, with 15 bases between the two germline ends. The germline V gene has CDR1 LNHDA and CDR2 SQIVND (reference sequence). The CDR3 DNA reads TGTGCCAGTAGCCTTGACGGGCCCCTTGGCTACACCTTC. As protein: CASSLDGPLGYTF.

This rearrangement joins TRBV27 to TRBJ1-1; TRBD1 might be the D (6 bases). Germline CDR1 MNHEY, CDR2 SMNVEV (reference sequence). Trimming took 0 bases from V and 4 from J, leaving 12 bases between them. CDR3 length: 15 residues. This chain's CDR3 is CASSLSLRGATEAFF. In nucleotides, the CDR3 is TGTGCCAGCAGTTTATCCTTAAGGGGGGCCACTGAAGCTTTCTTT.

The chain has TRBV10-3 and TRBJ1-1, with a weak D call TRBD1 (5 bases). Germline V CDR1 and CDR2: ENHRY, SYGVKD. Between the trimmed V and J ends, which lost 6 bases and 0 bases, there was a span of 11 bases. CDR3 length: 14 amino acids. The CDR3 here is CAIRTTAVNTEAFF. CDR3 nucleotide sequence: TGTGCCATCAGGACGACAGCGGTGAACACTGAAGCTTTCTTT.

The chain is built from TRBV4-1 and TRBJ1-4; D call uncertain. From germline, CDR1 is MGHRA and CDR2 YSYEKL. This CDR3 region has 14 residues. Trimming cost V 5 bases and J 5 bases, with 12 bases left between them. The CDR3 DNA follows: TGCGCCAGCAGCGACCCGGTCTACAATGAAAAACTGTTTTTT. It encodes CASSDPVYNEKLFF.

V gene TRBV7-9 combines with J gene TRBJ2-7; a possible D gene is TRBD2 (6 bases). The CDR3 sequence is 14 residues long. Trimming left V 5 bases short and J 4 bases short, with 15 bases between. CDR1 and CDR2 from the germline V gene are SEHNR and FQNEAQ (reference sequence). The CDR3 region is CASSREEGPYEQYF. CDR3 in DNA: TGTGCCAGCAGCAGGGAGGAGGGCCCTTACGAGCAGTACTTC. Using reference TRBV7-9 and TRBJ2-7 for the parts outside the CDR3, the full variable domain is DTGVSQNPRHKITKRGQNVTFRCDPISEHNRLYWYRQTLGQGPEFLTYFQNEAQLEKSRLLSDRFSAERPKGSFSTLEIQRTEQGDSAMYLCASSREEGPYEQYFGPGTRLTVT.

CDR3 sequence (DNA): TGTGCCAGCAGTCCACAGGGGGCCCTTGGCTATGGCTACACCTTC. As protein: CASSPQGALGYGYTF. The chain joins TRBV2 to TRBJ1-2, with TRBD1 matching 9 bases. Losses at the gene ends were 5 bases for V and 4 bases for J; bases not matched to a gene: 8. The germline CDR1 and CDR2 sequences are SNHLY and FYNNEI. This CDR3 is built from 15 residues.

V is TRBV6-5 and J is TRBJ2-7, with D possibly matching TRBD1 (6 bases). Trimming shortened V by 5 bases and J by 3 bases, and 14 bases separated the two germline ends. The CDR3 length is 14 residues. CDR1 MNHEY and CDR2 SVGAGI come from the germline V gene. The CDR3 region is CASSRRDKNYEQYF. The CDR3 bases are TGTGCCAGCAGTCGACGGGACAAGAACTACGAGCAGTACTTC.

This chain joins TRBV18 and TRBJ2-2; D gene unclear. The CDR3 runs to 13 residues. V lost 8 bases to trimming and J lost 1 base, with 8 bases between them. Germline V CDR1 and CDR2: KGHSH, LQKENI. As DNA, the CDR3 is TGTGCCAGCCCGCAGAAGAACACCGGGGAGCTGTTTTTT. It encodes CASPQKNTGELFF.

This clone has more than one count but fewer than ten. J is TRBJ2-3 and V is TRBV5-1, with D possibly being TRBD2 (5 bases). V lost 4 bases and J lost 0, with 9 bases in between. Per the germline V gene, CDR1 is SGHRS and CDR2 is YFSETQ. CDR3 size: 14 residues. The CDR3 protein is CASSPGLSTDTQYF. As DNA, the CDR3 is TGCGCCAGCAGCCCTGGACTTAGCACAGATACGCAGTATTTT.

The chain combines TRBV4-2 with TRBJ2-3; 10 bases are shared with TRBD2. With 0 bases clipped from V and 4 bases from J, the junction kept 13 bases outside the gene matches. Germline-derived CDR1 and CDR2 are LGHNA and YNFKEQ. The CDR3 extends over 19 amino acids. The CDR3 sequence is CASSQDGSGRMMVPDTQYF. DNA of the CDR3: TGTGCCAGCAGCCAAGACGGTAGCGGGAGGATGATGGTTCCAGATACGCAGTATTTT.

This chain joins TRBV18 and TRBJ2-6; D call uncertain. Germline-derived CDR1 and CDR2 are KGHSH and LQKENI. Trimming shortened V by 0 bases and J by 4 bases, and 7 bases separated the two germline ends. The CDR3 is 15 amino acids. The CDR3 here is CASSPPGLGANVLTF. CDR3 nucleotides: TGTGCCAGCTCACCACCGGGGTTGGGGGCCAACGTCCTGACTTTC.

The chain links TRBV7-2 to TRBJ2-7; no firm D call. Germline CDR1 and CDR2: SGHTA and FQGNSA. Trimming pared 9 bases from V and 3 bases from J, leaving 9 bases between. The CDR3 is 11 residues long. The CDR3 loop reads CASGDHYEQYF. The CDR3 region has the DNA TGTGCCAGTGGCGATCACTACGAGCAGTACTTC.

This rearrangement joins TRBV18 to TRBJ1-1, with D unresolved. Germline CDR1 reads KGHSH; CDR2 reads LQKENI. CDR3 length: 15 residues. Between the trimmed V and J ends, which lost 0 bases and 0 bases, there was a span of 8 bases. CDR3 in DNA: TGTGCCAGCTCACCACCGTCCGGGGTGAACACTGAAGCTTTCTTT. Residues: CASSPPSGVNTEAFF.

The V and J genes are TRBV7-3 and TRBJ1-2; 7 bases fit TRBD1. The CDR3 is 15 residues long. Germline V gene data show CDR1 as SGHTA and CDR2 as FQGTGA. With 2 bases clipped from V and 4 bases from J, the junction kept 7 bases outside the gene matches. Here the CDR3 reads CASSLQGGGIYGYTF. The CDR3 DNA follows: TGTGCCAGCAGCTTACAGGGGGGCGGAATCTATGGCTACACCTTC.